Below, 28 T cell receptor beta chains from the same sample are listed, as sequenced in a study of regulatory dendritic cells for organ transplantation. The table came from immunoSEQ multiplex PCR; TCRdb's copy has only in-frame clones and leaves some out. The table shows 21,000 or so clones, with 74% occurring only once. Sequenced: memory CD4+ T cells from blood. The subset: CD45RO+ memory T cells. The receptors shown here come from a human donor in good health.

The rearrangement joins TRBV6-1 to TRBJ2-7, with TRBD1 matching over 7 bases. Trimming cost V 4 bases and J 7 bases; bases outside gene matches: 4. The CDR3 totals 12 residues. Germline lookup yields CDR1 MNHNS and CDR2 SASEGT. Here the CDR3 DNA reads TGTGCCAGCAGTGTTAGGGGGCGGGAGCAGTACTTC. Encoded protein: CASSVRGREQYF.

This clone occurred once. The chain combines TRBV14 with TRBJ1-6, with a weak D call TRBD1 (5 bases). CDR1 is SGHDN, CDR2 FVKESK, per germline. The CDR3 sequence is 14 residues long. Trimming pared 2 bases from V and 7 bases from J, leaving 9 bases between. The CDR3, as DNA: TGTGCCAGCAGCCAAACAGGTCGAAATTCACCCCTCCACTTT. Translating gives CASSQTGRNSPLHF. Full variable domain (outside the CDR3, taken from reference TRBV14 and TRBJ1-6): EAGVTQFPSHSVIEKGQTVTLRCDPISGHDNLYWYRRVMGKEIKFLLHFVKESKQDESGMPNNRFLAERTGGTYSTLKVQPAELEDSGVYFCASSQTGRNSPLHFGNGTRLTVT.

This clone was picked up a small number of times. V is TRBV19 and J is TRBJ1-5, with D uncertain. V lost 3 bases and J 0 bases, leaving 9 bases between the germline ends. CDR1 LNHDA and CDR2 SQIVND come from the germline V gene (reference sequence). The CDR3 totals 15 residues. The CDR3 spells CASSIEHHSNQPQHF. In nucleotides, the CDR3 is TGTGCCAGTAGTATCGAACACCATAGCAATCAGCCCCAGCATTTT. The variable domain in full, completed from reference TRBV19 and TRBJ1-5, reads DGGITQSPKYLFRKEGQNVTLSCEQNLNHDAMYWYRQDPGQGLRLIYYSQIVNDFQKGDIAEGYSVSREKKESFPLTVTSAQKNPTAFYLCASSIEHHSNQPQHFGDGTRLSIL.

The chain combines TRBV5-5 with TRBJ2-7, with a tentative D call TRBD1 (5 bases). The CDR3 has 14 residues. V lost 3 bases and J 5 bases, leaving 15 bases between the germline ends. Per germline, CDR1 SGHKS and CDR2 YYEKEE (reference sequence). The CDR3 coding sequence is TGTGCCAGCAGCTCCCCAAACGCAGGGAACGAGCAGTACTTC. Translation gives CASSSPNAGNEQYF. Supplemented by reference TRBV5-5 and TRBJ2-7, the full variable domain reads DAGVTQSPTHLIKTRGQQVTLRCSPISGHKSVSWYQQVLGQGPQFIFQYYEKEERGRGNFPDRFSARQFPNYSSELNVNALLLGDSALYLCASSSPNAGNEQYFGPGTRLTVT.

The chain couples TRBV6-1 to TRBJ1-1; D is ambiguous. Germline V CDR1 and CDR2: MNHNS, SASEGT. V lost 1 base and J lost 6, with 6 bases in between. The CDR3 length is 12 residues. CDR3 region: CASSEGQAEAFF. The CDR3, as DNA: TGTGCCAGCAGTGAAGGACAAGCTGAAGCTTTCTTT.

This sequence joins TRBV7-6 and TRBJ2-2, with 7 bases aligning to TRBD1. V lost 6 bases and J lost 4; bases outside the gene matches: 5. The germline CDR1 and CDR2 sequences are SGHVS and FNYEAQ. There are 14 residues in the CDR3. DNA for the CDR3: TGTGCCAGCAGACAGGGGTCGGGCACCGGGGAGCTGTTTTTT. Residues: CASRQGSGTGELFF.

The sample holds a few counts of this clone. The CDR3 region is CASSSSTRGAQETEAFF. The CDR3 DNA is TGTGCCAGCAGTTCCTCAACGCGGGGGGCTCAGGAAACTGAAGCTTTCTTT. The V and J genes are TRBV27 and TRBJ1-1, with D possibly matching TRBD1 (6 bases). CDR1 MNHEY and CDR2 SMNVEV come from the germline V gene (reference sequence). The CDR3 runs to 17 residues. Trimming pared 4 bases from V and 5 bases from J, leaving 23 bases between.

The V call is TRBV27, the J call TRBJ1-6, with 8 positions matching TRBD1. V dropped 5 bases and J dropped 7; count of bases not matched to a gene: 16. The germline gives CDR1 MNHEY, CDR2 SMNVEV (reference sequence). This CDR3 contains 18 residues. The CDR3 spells CASSPASLRTGLNSPLHF. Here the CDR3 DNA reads TGTGCCAGCAGTCCCGCTTCTCTTCGGACAGGGTTAAATTCACCCCTCCACTTT.

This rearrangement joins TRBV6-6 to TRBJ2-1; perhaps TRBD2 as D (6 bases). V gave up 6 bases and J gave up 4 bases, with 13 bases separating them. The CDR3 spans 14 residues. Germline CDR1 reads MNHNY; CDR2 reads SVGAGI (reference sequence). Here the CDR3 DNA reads TGTGCCAGCAGAATAGCGGAATCTTACAATGAGCAGTTCTTC. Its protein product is CASRIAESYNEQFF.

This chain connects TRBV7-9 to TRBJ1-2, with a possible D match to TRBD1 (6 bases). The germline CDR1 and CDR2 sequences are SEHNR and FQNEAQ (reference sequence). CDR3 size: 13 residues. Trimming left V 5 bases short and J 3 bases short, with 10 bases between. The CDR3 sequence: CASSPQGYYGYTF. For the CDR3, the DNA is TGTGCCAGCAGCCCACAGGGTTACTATGGCTACACCTTC.

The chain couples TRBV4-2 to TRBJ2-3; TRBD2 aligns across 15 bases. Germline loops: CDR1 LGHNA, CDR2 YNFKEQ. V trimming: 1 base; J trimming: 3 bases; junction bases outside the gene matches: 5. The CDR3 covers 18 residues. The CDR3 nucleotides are TGTGCCAGCAGCCAAGGGGGACTAGCGGGGGGTAGGACAGATACGCAGTATTTT. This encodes CASSQGGLAGGRTDTQYF.

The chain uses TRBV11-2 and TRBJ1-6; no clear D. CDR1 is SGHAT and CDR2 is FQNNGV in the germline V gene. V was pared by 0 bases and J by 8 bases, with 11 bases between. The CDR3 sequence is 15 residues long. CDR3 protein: CASSLDPGSYSPLHF. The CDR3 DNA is TGTGCCAGCAGCTTAGATCCGGGATCCTATTCACCCCTCCACTTT.

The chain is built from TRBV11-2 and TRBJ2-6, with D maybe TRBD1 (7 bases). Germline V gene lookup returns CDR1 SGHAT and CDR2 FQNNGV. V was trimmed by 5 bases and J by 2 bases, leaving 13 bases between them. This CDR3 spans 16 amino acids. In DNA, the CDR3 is TGTGCCAGCAGCCCTCAGGGGGGAACTGGGGCCAACGTCCTGACTTTC. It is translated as CASSPQGGTGANVLTF. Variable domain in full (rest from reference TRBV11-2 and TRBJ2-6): EAGVAQSPRYKIIEKRQSVAFWCNPISGHATLYWYQQILGQGPKLLIQFQNNGVVDDSQLPKDRFSAERLKGVDSTLKIQPAKLEDSAVYLCASSPQGGTGANVLTFGAGSRLTVL.

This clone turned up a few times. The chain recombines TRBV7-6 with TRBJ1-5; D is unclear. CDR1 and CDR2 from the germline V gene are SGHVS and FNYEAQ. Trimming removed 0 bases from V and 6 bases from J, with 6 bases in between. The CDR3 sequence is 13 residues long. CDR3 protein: CASSLAESQPQHF. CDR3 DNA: TGTGCCAGCAGCTTAGCGGAGAGTCAGCCCCAGCATTTT.

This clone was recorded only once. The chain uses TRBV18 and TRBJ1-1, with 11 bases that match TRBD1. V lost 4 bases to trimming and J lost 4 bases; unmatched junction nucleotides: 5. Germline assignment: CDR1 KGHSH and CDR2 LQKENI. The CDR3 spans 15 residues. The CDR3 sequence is CASSLGQGAGTEAFF. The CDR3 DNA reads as TGTGCCAGCTCACTCGGACAGGGGGCGGGCACTGAAGCTTTCTTT.

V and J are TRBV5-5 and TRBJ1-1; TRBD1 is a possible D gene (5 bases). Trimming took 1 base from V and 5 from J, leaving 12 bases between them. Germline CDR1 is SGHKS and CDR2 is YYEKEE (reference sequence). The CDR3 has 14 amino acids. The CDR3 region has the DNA TGTGCCAGCAGCTTGTGGGGGGATCTAACTGAAGCTTTCTTT. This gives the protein CASSLWGDLTEAFF.

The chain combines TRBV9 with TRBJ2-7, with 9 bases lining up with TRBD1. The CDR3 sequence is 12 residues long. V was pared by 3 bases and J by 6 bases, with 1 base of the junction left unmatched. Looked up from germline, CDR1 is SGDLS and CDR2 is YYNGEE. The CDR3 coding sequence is TGTGCCAGCAGCGGGACAGGGGCCGAGCAGTACTTC. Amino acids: CASSGTGAEQYF.

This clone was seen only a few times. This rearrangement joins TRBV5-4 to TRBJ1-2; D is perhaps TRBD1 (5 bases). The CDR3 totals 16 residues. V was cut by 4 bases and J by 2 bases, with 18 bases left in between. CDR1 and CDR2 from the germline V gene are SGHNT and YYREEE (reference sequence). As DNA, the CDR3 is TGTGCCAGCAGCACGGGGGGTCTCGGGAGGAACTATGGCTACACCTTC. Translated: CASSTGGLGRNYGYTF.

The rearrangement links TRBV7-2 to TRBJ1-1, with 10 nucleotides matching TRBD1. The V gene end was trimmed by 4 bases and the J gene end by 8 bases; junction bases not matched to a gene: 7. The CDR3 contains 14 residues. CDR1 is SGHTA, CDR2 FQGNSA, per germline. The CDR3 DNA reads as TGTGCCAGCAGCTCCGGACAGGGGGGCCTCGAAGCTTTCTTT. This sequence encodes CASSSGQGGLEAFF. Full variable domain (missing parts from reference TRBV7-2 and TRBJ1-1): GAGVSQSPSNKVTEKGKDVELRCDPISGHTALYWYRQSLGQGLEFLIYFQGNSAPDKSGLPSDRFSAERTGGSVSTLTIQRTQQEDSAVYLCASSSGQGGLEAFFGQGTRLTVV.

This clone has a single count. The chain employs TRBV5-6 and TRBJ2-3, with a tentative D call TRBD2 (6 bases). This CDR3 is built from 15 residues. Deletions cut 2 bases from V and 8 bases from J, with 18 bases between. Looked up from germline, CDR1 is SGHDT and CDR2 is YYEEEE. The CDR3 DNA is TGTGCCAGCAGCTTCGGCGGGGCCGCACTCGGTACGCAGTATTTT. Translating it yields CASSFGGAALGTQYF.

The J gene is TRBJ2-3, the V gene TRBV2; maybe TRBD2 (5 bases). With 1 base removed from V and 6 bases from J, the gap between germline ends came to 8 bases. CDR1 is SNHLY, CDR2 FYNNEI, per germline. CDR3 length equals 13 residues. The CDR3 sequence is CASSEERGDTQYF. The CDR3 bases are TGTGCCAGCAGTGAAGAACGAGGGGATACGCAGTATTTT.

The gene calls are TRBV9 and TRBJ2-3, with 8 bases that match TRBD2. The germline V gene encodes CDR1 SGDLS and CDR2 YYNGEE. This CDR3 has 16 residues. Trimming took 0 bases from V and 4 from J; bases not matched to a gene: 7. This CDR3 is CASSVGIAGSSDTQYF. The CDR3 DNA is TGTGCCAGCAGCGTAGGGATAGCGGGGTCCTCAGATACGCAGTATTTT.

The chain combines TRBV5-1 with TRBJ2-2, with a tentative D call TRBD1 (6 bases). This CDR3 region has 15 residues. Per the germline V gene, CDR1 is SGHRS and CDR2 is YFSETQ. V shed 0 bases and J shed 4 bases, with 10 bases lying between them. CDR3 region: CASSLDVGGTGELFF. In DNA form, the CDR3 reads TGCGCCAGCAGCTTGGATGTAGGGGGCACCGGGGAGCTGTTTTTT.

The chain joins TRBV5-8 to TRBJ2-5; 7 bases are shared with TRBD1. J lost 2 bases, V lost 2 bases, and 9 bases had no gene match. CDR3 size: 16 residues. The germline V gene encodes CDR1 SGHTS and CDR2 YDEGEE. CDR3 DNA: TGTGCCAGCAGCTTCCTATCTTGGGGACAGCAAGAGACCCAGTACTTC. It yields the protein CASSFLSWGQQETQYF.

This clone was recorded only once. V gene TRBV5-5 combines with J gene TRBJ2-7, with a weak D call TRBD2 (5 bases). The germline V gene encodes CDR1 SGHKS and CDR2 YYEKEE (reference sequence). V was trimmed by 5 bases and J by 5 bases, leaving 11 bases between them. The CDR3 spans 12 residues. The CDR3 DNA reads TGTGCCAGCAGTCCTTGGGAGAACGAGCAGTACTTC. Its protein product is CASSPWENEQYF.

The CDR3 loop is CASSLGGTSGGEIQYF. CDR3 nucleotides: TGTGCCAGCAGCTTGGGGGGGACTAGCGGGGGAGAGATTCAGTACTTC. The rearrangement joins TRBV13 to TRBJ2-4, with 14 bases fitting TRBD2. V lost 3 bases to trimming and J lost 10 bases; unmatched junction nucleotides: 8. Germline CDR1 is PRHDT and CDR2 is FYEKMQ (reference sequence). The CDR3 extends over 16 amino acids.

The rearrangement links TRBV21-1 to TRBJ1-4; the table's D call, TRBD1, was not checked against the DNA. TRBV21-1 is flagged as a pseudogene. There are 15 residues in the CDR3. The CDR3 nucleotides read TGTGCCAGCAGCAAAGGCCGGGACATCAATGAAAAACTGTTTTTT. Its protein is CASSKGRDINEKLFF.

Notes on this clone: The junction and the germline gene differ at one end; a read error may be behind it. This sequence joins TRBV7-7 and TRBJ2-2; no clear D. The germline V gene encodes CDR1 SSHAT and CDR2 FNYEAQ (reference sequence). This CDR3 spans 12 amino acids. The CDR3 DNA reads TGTGCTAGCAGCTTCGAGTCCGGGGAGCTGTTTTTT. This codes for CASSFESGELFF.